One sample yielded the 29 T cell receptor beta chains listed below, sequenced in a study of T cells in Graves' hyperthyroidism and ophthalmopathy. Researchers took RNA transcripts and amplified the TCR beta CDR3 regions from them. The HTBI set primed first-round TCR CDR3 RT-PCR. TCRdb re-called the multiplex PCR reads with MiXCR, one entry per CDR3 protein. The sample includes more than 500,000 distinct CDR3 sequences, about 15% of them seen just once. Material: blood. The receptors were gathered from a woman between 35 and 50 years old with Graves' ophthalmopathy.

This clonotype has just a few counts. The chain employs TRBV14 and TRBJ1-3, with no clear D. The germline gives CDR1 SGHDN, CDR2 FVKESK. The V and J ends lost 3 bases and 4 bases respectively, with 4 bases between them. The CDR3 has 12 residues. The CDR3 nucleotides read TGTGCCAGCAGCCAGTCCGGAAACACCATATATTTT. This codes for CASSQSGNTIYF.

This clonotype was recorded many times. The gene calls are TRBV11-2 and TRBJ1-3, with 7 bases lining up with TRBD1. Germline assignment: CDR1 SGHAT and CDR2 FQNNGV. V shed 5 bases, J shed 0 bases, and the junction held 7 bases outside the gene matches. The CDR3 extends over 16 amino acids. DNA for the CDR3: TGTGCCAGCAGCGTCAGACAGGGCCACTCTGGAAACACCATATATTTT. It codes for CASSVRQGHSGNTIYF.

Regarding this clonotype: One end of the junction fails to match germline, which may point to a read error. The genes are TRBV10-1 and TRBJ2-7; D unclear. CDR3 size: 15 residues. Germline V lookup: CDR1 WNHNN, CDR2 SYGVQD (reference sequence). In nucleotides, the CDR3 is TGCACCAGCAGTGAGTCGCAAGGATACGAGAGCGAGCAGTACTTC. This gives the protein CTSSESQGYESEQYF.

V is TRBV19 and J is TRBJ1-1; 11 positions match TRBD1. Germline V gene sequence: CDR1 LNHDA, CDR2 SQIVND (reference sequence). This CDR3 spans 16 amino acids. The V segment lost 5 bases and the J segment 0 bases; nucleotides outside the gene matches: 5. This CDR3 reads CASSWDRGIMNTEAFF. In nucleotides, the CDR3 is TGTGCCAGTAGTTGGGACAGGGGGATCATGAACACTGAAGCTTTCTTT.

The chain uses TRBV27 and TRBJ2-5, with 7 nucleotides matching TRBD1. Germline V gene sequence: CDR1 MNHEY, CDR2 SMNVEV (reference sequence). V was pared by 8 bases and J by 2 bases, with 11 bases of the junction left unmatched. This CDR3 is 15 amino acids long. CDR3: CASRRPGTEQETQYF. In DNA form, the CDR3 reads TGTGCCAGCCGTCGGCCTGGGACAGAACAAGAGACCCAGTACTTC.

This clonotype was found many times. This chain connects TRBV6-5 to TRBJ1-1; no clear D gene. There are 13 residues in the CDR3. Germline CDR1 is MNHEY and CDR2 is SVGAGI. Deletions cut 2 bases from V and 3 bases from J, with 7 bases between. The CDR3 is CASSYRSYTEAFF. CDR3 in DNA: TGTGCCAGCAGTTACAGGAGTTACACTGAAGCTTTCTTT.

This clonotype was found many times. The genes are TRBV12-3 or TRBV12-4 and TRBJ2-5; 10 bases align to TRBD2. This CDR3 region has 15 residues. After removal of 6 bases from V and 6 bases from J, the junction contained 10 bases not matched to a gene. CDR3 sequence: CASSSSGRAMKTQYF. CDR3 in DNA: TGTGCCAGCAGCTCGAGCGGGAGGGCCATGAAGACCCAGTACTTC.

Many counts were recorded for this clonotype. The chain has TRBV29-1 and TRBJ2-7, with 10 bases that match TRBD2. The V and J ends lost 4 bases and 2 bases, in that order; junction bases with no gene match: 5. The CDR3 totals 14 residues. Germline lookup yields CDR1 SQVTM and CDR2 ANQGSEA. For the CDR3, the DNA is TGCAGCGTTGTACTAGCGGGGCCAACCTACGAGCAGTACTTC. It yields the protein CSVVLAGPTYEQYF.

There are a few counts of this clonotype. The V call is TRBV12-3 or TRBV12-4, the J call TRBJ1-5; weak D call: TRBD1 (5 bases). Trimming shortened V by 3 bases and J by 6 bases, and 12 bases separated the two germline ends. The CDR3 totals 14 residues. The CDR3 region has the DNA TGTGCCAGCAGTTTTTACCAGGGCAGTCAGCCCCAGCATTTT. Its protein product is CASSFYQGSQPQHF.

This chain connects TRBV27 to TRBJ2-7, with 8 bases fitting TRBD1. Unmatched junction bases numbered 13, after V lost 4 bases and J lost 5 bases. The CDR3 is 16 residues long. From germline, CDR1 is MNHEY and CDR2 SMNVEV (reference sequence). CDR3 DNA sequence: TGTGCCAGCAGTTATAGGTTGACAGGGGTACAGGACGAGCAGTACTTC. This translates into CASSYRLTGVQDEQYF.

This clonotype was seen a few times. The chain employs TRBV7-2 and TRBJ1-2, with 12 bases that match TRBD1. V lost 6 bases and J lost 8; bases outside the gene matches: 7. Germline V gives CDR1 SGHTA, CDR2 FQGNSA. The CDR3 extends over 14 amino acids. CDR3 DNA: TGTGCCAGCAGACCGGGACAGGGGGCGCGAGGCTACACCTTC. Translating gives CASRPGQGARGYTF. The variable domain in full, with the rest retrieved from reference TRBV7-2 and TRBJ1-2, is GAGVSQSPSNKVTEKGKDVELRCDPISGHTALYWYRQSLGQGLEFLIYFQGNSAPDKSGLPSDRFSAERTGGSVSTLTIQRTQQEDSAVYLCASRPGQGARGYTFGSGTRLTVV.

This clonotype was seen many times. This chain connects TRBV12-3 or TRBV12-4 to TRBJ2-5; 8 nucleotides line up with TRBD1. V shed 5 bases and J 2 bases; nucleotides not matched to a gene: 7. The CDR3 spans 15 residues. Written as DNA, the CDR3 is TGTGCCAGCAGTACGCGGGACAGGCTACAAGAGACCCAGTACTTC. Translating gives CASSTRDRLQETQYF.

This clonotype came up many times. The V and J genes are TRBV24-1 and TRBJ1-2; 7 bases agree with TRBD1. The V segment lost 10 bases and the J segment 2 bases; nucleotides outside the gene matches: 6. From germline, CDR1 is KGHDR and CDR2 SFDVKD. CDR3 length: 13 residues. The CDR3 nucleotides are TGTGCCACGGCAGCGGGACAGAACTATGGCTACACCTTC. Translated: CATAAGQNYGYTF.

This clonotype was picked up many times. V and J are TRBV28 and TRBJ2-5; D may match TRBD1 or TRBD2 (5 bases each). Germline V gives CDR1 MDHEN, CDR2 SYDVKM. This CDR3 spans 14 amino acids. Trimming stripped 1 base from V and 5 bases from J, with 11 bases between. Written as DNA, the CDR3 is TGTGCCAGCAGTTTATCTCTAGGGGACGAGACCCAGTACTTC. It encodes CASSLSLGDETQYF.

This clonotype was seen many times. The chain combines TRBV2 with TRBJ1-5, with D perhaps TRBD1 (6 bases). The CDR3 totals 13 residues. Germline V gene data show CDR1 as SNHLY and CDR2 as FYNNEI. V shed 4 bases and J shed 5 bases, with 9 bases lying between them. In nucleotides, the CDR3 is TGTGCCAGCAGTGGACAGGTTCATCAGCCCCAGCATTTT. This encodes CASSGQVHQPQHF.

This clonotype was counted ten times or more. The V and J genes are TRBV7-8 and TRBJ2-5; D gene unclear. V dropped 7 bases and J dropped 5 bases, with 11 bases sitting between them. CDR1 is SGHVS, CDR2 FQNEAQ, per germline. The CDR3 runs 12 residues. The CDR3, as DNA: TGTGCCAGCACCTCATACGGGGAGACCCAGTACTTC. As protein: CASTSYGETQYF.

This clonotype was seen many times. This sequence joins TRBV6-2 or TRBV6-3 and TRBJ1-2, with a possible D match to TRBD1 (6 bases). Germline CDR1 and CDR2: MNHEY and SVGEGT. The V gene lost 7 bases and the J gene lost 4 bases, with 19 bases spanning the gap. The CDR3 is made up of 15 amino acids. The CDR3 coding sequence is TGTGCCAGCACCCCCTCGGACAGACTAATCTATGGCTACACCTTC. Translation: CASTPSDRLIYGYTF.

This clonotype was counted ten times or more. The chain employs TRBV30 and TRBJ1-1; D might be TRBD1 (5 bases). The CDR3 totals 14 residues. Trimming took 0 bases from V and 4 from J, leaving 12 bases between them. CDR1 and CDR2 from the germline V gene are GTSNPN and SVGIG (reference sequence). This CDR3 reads CAWSVRGVGTEAFF. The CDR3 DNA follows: TGTGCCTGGAGTGTGAGAGGGGTAGGCACTGAAGCTTTCTTT.

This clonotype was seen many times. The CDR3: CASSSNPTAWLNPGNTIYF. The CDR3 DNA follows: TGTGCCAGCAGCTCAAACCCCACGGCGTGGCTTAATCCTGGAAACACCATATATTTT. V gene TRBV7-3 combines with J gene TRBJ1-3; D ambiguous. The CDR3 has 19 amino acids. Germline CDR1 SGHTA, CDR2 FQGTGA. The V and J ends lost 4 bases and 2 bases respectively, with 24 bases between them.

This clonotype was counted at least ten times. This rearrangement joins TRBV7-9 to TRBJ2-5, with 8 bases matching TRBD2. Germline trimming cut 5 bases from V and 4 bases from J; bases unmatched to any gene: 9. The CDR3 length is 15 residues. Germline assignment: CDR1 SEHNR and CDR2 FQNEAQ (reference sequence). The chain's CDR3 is CASSQSGSPSETQYF. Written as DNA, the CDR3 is TGTGCCAGCAGCCAAAGCGGGAGCCCCTCAGAGACCCAGTACTTC. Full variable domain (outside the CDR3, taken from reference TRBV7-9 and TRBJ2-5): DTGVSQNPRHKITKRGQNVTFRCDPISEHNRLYWYRQTLGQGPEFLTYFQNEAQLEKSRLLSDRFSAERPKGSFSTLEIQRTEQGDSAMYLCASSQSGSPSETQYFGPGTRLLVL.

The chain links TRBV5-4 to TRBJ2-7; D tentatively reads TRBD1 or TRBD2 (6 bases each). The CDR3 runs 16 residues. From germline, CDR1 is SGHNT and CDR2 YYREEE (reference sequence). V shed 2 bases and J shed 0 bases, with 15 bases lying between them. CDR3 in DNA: TGTGCCAGCAGCTTCGGGACTGGGACAAGCTCCTACGAGCAGTACTTC. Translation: CASSFGTGTSSYEQYF.

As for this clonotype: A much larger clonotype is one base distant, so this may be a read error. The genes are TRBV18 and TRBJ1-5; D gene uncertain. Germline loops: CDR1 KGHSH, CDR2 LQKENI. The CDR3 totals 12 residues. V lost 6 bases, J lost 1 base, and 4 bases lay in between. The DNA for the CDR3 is TGTGCCAGCTCCCACAGCAATCAGCCCCAGCATTTT. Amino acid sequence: CASSHSNQPQHF.

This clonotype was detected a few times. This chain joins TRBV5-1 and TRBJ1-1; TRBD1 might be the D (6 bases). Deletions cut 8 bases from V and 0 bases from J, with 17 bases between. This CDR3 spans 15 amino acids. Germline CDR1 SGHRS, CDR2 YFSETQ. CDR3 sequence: CASVGTHDMNTEAFF. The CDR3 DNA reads TGCGCCAGTGTAGGGACACATGACATGAACACTGAAGCTTTCTTT. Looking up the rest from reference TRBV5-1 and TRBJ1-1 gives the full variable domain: KAGVTQTPRYLIKTRGQQVTLSCSPISGHRSVSWYQQTPGQGLQFLFEYFSETQRNKGNFPGRFSGRQFSNSRSEMNVSTLELGDSALYLCASVGTHDMNTEAFFGQGTRLTVV.

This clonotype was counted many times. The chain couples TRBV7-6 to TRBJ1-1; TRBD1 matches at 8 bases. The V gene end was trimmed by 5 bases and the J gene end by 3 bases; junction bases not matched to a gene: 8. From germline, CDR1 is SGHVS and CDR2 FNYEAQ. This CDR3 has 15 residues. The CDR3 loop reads CASSPSGGAYTEAFF. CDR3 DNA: TGTGCCAGCAGCCCCTCAGGGGGCGCGTACACTGAAGCTTTCTTT.

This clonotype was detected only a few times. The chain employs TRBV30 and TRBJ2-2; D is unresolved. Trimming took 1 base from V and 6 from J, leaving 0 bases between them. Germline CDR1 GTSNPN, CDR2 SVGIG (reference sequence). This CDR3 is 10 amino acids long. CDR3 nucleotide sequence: TGTGCCTGGAGTGCCGGGGAGCTGTTTTTT. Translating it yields CAWSAGELFF. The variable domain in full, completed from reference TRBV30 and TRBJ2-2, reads SQTIHQWPATLVQPVGSPLSLECTVEGTSNPNLYWYRQAAGRGLQLLFYSVGIGQISSEVPQNLSASRPQDRQFILSSKKLLLSDSGFYLCAWSAGELFFGEGSRLTVL.

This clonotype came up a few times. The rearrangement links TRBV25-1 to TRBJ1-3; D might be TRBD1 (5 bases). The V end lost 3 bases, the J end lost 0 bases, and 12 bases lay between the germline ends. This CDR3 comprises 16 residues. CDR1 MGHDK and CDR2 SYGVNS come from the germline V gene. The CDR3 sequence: CASSDPQGASGNTIYF. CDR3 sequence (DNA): TGTGCCAGCAGTGATCCCCAGGGAGCCTCTGGAAACACCATATATTTT.

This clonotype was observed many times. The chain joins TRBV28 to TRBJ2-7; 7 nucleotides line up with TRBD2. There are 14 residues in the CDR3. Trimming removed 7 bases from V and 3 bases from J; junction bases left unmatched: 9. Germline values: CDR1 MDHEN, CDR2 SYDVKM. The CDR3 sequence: CASTVGERDYEQYF. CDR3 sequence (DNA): TGTGCCAGCACCGTAGGGGAGCGGGACTACGAGCAGTACTTC.

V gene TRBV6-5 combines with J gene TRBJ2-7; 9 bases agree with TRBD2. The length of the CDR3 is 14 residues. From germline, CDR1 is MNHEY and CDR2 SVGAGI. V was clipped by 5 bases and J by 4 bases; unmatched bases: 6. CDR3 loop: CASSTGTSQYEQYF. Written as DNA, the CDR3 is TGTGCCAGCAGTACTGGGACTAGCCAGTACGAGCAGTACTTC.

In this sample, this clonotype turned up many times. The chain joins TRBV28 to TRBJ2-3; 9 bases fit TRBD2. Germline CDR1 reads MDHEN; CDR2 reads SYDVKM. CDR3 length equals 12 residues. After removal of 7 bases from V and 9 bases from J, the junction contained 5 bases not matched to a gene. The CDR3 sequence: CASTPSGGTQYF. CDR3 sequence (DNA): TGTGCCAGCACCCCGAGCGGGGGGACGCAGTATTTT.